This T cell receptor (beta chain) came from a study of blood T cell repertoires in COVID-19. Recruited during active infection, patients (from Seattle) were subsequently followed longitudinally. The V gene end was trimmed by 6 bases and the J gene end by 5 bases; junction bases not matched to a gene: 8. CDR3 length: 15 amino acids. Germline CDR1 reads KGHSH; CDR2 reads LQKENI. In the authors' methods: Amplified reference gene primers provided the basis for estimating nucleated cell counts. The repertoire was sequenced with immunoSEQ multiplex PCR; TCRdb's copy has only in-frame clones and lacks some. V and J calls and clone size are copied from that table; D and trimming were computed from the DNA. The table lists approximately 170,000 clones, over 80% of them singletons.

The chain carries TRBV18 and TRBJ1-5, with 9 bases identical to TRBD1. Sample: peripheral blood. The sequence derives from a woman older than 75 with COVID-19, enrolled during active disease. The CDR3 DNA follows: TGTGCCAGCTCTCCGGACAGGGGTCGGGATCAGCCCCAGCATTTT. The encoded protein is CASSPDRGRDQPQHF.